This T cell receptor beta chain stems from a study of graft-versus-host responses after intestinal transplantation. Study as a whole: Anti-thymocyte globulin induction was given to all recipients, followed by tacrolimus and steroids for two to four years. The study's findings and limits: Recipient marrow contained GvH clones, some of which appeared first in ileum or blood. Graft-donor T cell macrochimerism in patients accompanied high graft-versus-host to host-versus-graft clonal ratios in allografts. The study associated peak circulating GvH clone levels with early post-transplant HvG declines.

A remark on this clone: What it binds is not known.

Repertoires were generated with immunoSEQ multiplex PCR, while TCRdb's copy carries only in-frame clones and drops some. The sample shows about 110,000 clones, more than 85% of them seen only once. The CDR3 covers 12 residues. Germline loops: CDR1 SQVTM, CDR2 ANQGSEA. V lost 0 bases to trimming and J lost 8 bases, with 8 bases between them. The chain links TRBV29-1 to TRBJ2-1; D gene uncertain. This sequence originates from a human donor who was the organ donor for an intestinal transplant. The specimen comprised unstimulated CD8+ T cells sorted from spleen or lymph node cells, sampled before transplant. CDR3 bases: TGCAGCGTTGAAGATAATTACGATGAGCAGTTCTTC. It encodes CSVEDNYDEQFF.